The next 23 T cell receptor beta chains were all read from a single sample in a study of blood T cells in healthy people across ages. Combining a sample-barcoded 5' primer with a J-beta primer mix, a second PCR ran for roughly 6 to 12 cycles. Using its own MiXCR run on the 5' RACE reads, TCRdb lists one record per CDR3 protein. The sample carries almost 1 million distinct CDR3 sequences, roughly 51% recorded once. The sample comprised blood. The receptors stem from a woman in her fifties or sixties in good health.

The J gene is TRBJ2-7, the V gene TRBV20-1, with TRBD1 matching 7 bases. The closer fit of TRBJ2-5 to the DNA end suggests the J call may be wrong. The germline gives CDR1 DFQATT, CDR2 SNEGSKA (reference sequence). The CDR3 has 15 amino acids. The CDR3 loop reads CSAVRTPGQKETQYF. In DNA, the CDR3 is TGCAGTGCTGTTCGGACTCCGGGACAGAAAGAGACCCAGTACTTC.

The chain has TRBV19 and TRBJ2-7; tentative D call: TRBD2 (5 bases). This CDR3 comprises 14 residues. V was pared by 9 bases and J by 0 bases, with 15 bases between. Germline V gene lookup returns CDR1 LNHDA and CDR2 SQIVND (reference sequence). CDR3 in amino acids: CASRQRTDSYEQYF. In nucleotides, the CDR3 is TGTGCCAGCCGCCAAAGGACTGACTCCTACGAGCAGTACTTC. The full variable domain, completed using reference TRBV19 and TRBJ2-7, is DGGITQSPKYLFRKEGQNVTLSCEQNLNHDAMYWYRQDPGQGLRLIYYSQIVNDFQKGDIAEGYSVSREKKESFPLTVTSAQKNPTAFYLCASRQRTDSYEQYFGPGTRLTVT.

V is TRBV15 and J is TRBJ2-1, with 11 bases identical to TRBD2. Germline V gene data show CDR1 as LNHNV and CDR2 as YYDKDF (reference sequence). The CDR3 extends over 16 amino acids. J was trimmed by 4 bases and V by 3 bases; bases with no gene match: 5. The CDR3 DNA sequence: TGTGCCACCAGCAGGGGACTAGCGGAGAAGTACAATGAGCAGTTCTTC. Amino acids: CATSRGLAEKYNEQFF.

This clonotype appeared once. A read error is possible here, since a much larger clone lies one base away. The CDR3 DNA is TGTGCCAGTGACCGGGAGGACCTCGAGACCCAGTACTTC. Residues: CASDREDLETQYF. The chain is built from TRBV11-2 and TRBJ2-5; 7 bases are shared with TRBD2. This CDR3 has 13 residues. The germline V gene encodes CDR1 SGHAT and CDR2 FQNNGV. V trimming: 9 bases; J trimming: 5 bases; junction bases outside the gene matches: 9. The full variable domain, in which reference TRBV11-2 and TRBJ2-5 provide the parts outside the CDR3, is EAGVAQSPRYKIIEKRQSVAFWCNPISGHATLYWYQQILGQGPKLLIQFQNNGVVDDSQLPKDRFSAERLKGVDSTLKIQPAKLEDSAVYLCASDREDLETQYFGPGTRLLVL.

The gene calls are TRBV12-3 or TRBV12-4 and TRBJ2-2; unclear D gene. CDR3 length: 15 residues. The V end lost 1 base, the J end lost 6 bases, and 12 bases lay between the germline ends. CDR3 in DNA: TGTGCCAGCAGTTTAGGTCTAGTTTCGGCCGGGGAGCTGTTTTTT. Protein sequence: CASSLGLVSAGELFF.

CDR3 sequence (DNA): TGCGCCAGCAGCCAAGATGGTCCAGCGGGAGACGTGAATGAGCAGTTCTTC. Protein sequence: CASSQDGPAGDVNEQFF. V is TRBV4-3 and J is TRBJ2-1, with 8 nucleotides matching TRBD2. V lost 0 bases to trimming and J lost 7 bases; unmatched junction nucleotides: 11. This CDR3 is built from 17 residues. Germline-derived CDR1 and CDR2 are LGHNA and YSLEER.

The V gene is TRBV7-2, the J gene TRBJ1-2; D not certain. CDR3 size: 15 residues. Trimming took 3 bases from V and 4 from J, leaving 15 bases between them. Germline V gene lookup returns CDR1 SGHTA and CDR2 FQGNSA. CDR3 DNA: TGTGCCAGCAGCTTTTTTCAGGTGGACCCCTATGGCTACACCTTC. Translating it yields CASSFFQVDPYGYTF.

This chain connects TRBV15 to TRBJ2-4; a weak D match, TRBD1 (6 bases). The DNA end is a closer match to TRBJ2-7, so the J assignment may be wrong. The CDR3 extends over 13 amino acids. CDR1 is LNHNV and CDR2 is YYDKDF in the germline V gene (reference sequence). This chain's CDR3 is CATSRDGQYEQYF. CDR3 in DNA: TGTGCCACCAGCAGAGATGGACAGTACGAGCAGTACTTC.

The V and J genes are TRBV3-1 and TRBJ2-5; D is uncertain. The better agreement between TRBJ2-7 and the DNA end casts doubt on the J call. Germline CDR1 LGHDT, CDR2 YNNKEL (reference sequence). The CDR3 has 12 residues. The CDR3 DNA reads as TGTGCCAGCAGCCAAAAGGGTTACGAGCAGTACTTC. Translating it yields CASSQKGYEQYF.

The chain couples TRBV28 to TRBJ2-5; 9 positions match TRBD1. The CDR3 runs 14 residues. The V gene's germline CDR1 is MDHEN and CDR2 SYDVKM. Unmatched junction bases numbered 7, after V lost 6 bases and J lost 5 bases. For the CDR3, the DNA is TGTGCCAGCAGAGAAACAGGGGGCACGGAGACCCAGTACTTC. Its translation is CASRETGGTETQYF.

The chain joins TRBV28 to TRBJ2-1; no clear D gene. CDR1 and CDR2 from the germline V gene are MDHEN and SYDVKM. This CDR3 is 14 amino acids long. Trimming took off 9 bases at V and 0 bases at J, with 12 bases between the two ends. Here the CDR3 reads CASQSEISYNEQFF. DNA for the CDR3: TGTGCCAGTCAGTCAGAAATCTCCTACAATGAGCAGTTCTTC.

This clonotype was found a few times. The CDR3 region is CASGTPTAGVYGYTF. In DNA form, the CDR3 reads TGTGCCAGTGGGACCCCAACTGCAGGGGTCTATGGCTACACCTTC. The rearrangement links TRBV6-5 to TRBJ1-2, with TRBD1 as a possible D gene (6 bases). Germline V lookup: CDR1 MNHEY, CDR2 SVGAGI. This CDR3 spans 15 amino acids. V lost 9 bases and J 4 bases, leaving 21 bases between the germline ends.

This clonotype is a singleton in its sample. The chain joins TRBV28 to TRBJ1-1; D uncertain. Per the germline V gene, CDR1 is MDHEN and CDR2 is SYDVKM. V was shortened by 1 base and J by 8 bases, with 8 bases between the two germline ends. The CDR3 totals 12 residues. The CDR3 reads CASSLSPNEAFF. CDR3 nucleotides: TGTGCCAGCAGTTTATCTCCGAACGAAGCTTTCTTT.

The chain links TRBV28 to TRBJ2-1; no reliable D call. CDR1 and CDR2 (germline): MDHEN, SYDVKM. This CDR3 is built from 13 residues. Trimming pared 8 bases from V and 1 base from J, leaving 9 bases between. CDR3 residues: CASLETSYNEQFF. Here the CDR3 DNA reads TGTGCCAGCTTGGAGACATCCTACAATGAGCAGTTCTTC. Full variable domain (missing parts from reference TRBV28 and TRBJ2-1): DVKVTQSSRYLVKRTGEKVFLECVQDMDHENMFWYRQDPGLGLRLIYFSYDVKMKEKGDIPEGYSVSREKKERFSLILESASTNQTSMYLCASLETSYNEQFFGPGTRLTVL.

J is TRBJ1-2 and V is TRBV28; 7 nucleotides agree with TRBD1. The germline V gene has CDR1 MDHEN and CDR2 SYDVKM. This CDR3 is built from 15 residues. V trimming: 7 bases; J trimming: 6 bases; junction bases outside the gene matches: 14. CDR3 DNA: TGTGCCAGCATGGACCCCTTCACCGGGACAGATGGCTACACCTTC. This sequence encodes CASMDPFTGTDGYTF.

This rearrangement joins TRBV5-5 to TRBJ2-3; D is tentatively TRBD1 or TRBD2 (6 bases each). This CDR3 has 14 amino acids. V lost 2 bases and J 5 bases, leaving 12 bases between the germline ends. Germline assignment: CDR1 SGHKS and CDR2 YYEKEE (reference sequence). CDR3 bases: TGTGCCAGCAGCTTAGGACGGGGGCAAGATACGCAGTATTTT. Amino acid sequence: CASSLGRGQDTQYF. The full variable domain, its missing parts supplied by reference TRBV5-5 and TRBJ2-3, is DAGVTQSPTHLIKTRGQQVTLRCSPISGHKSVSWYQQVLGQGPQFIFQYYEKEERGRGNFPDRFSARQFPNYSSELNVNALLLGDSALYLCASSLGRGQDTQYFGPGTRLTVL.

The chain has TRBV7-2 and TRBJ2-4; TRBD2 matches at 13 bases. CDR3 length: 18 residues. CDR1 is SGHTA and CDR2 is FQGNSA in the germline V gene. Trimming cost V 1 base and J 6 bases; bases outside gene matches: 9. This CDR3 is CASSLVPRLAGGSNIQYF. Here the CDR3 DNA reads TGTGCCAGCAGCTTAGTACCGAGACTAGCGGGGGGCTCAAACATTCAGTACTTC.

V usage is TRBV11-3 and J usage is TRBJ2-2; no clear D. Trimming removed 1 base at V and 4 bases at J, with 4 bases between. Germline V gene sequence: CDR1 SGHNT, CDR2 YENEEA. The CDR3 length is 13 residues. CDR3 nucleotide sequence: TGTGCCAGCAGCTTAGTGAGCACCGGGGAGCTGTTTTTT. Protein sequence: CASSLVSTGELFF. Using reference TRBV11-3 and TRBJ2-2 for the parts outside the CDR3, the full variable domain is EAGVVQSPRYKIIEKKQPVAFWCNPISGHNTLYWYLQNLGQGPELLIRYENEEAVDDSQLPKDRFSAERLKGVDSTLKIQPAELGDSAVYLCASSLVSTGELFFGEGSRLTVL.

J is TRBJ2-3 and V is TRBV20-1; possibly TRBD2 for D (6 bases). V gave up 5 bases and J gave up 0 bases, with 15 bases separating them. CDR1 is DFQATT, CDR2 SNEGSKA, per germline (reference sequence). CDR3 length: 15 amino acids. The CDR3 protein is CSAPHGSGSTDTQYF. The CDR3 DNA reads TGCAGTGCTCCCCACGGGAGCGGGAGCACAGATACGCAGTATTTT.

This clonotype was counted at least ten times. V gene TRBV6-1 combines with J gene TRBJ2-7; TRBD2 matches 8 bases. Germline V gene data show CDR1 as MNHNS and CDR2 as SASEGT. V shed 2 bases, J shed 2 bases, and the junction held 11 bases outside the gene matches. This CDR3 region has 17 residues. CDR3 residues: CASSEIPRGLATYEQYF. CDR3 sequence (DNA): TGTGCCAGCAGTGAAATTCCCCGAGGACTAGCTACCTACGAGCAGTACTTC.

This clonotype was recorded a few times. The CDR3 nucleotides are TGTGCCAGCAAGTCAGGGGTATTTTTAGATGGCTACACCTTC. Translation: CASKSGVFLDGYTF. The J gene is TRBJ1-2, the V gene TRBV6-5, with D maybe TRBD1 (6 bases). CDR3 length: 14 amino acids. CDR1 and CDR2 from the germline V gene are MNHEY and SVGAGI. V was clipped by 7 bases and J by 6 bases, with 18 bases between them.

This clonotype was counted only a few times. The chain joins TRBV7-2 to TRBJ2-7; D is perhaps TRBD2 (5 bases). CDR3 size: 14 residues. Germline loops: CDR1 SGHTA, CDR2 FQGNSA. V was cut by 5 bases and J by 2 bases, with 13 bases left in between. The CDR3 spells CASSNRPGAYEQYF. CDR3 bases: TGTGCCAGCAGCAATCGCCCCGGGGCCTACGAGCAGTACTTC.

V is TRBV12-3 or TRBV12-4 and J is TRBJ2-1, with unresolved D. This CDR3 contains 16 residues. V was pared by 8 bases and J by 5 bases, with 22 bases between. CDR3 nucleotides: TGTGCCAGCCATCCTCCGTGGGCTCCCTCTAACAATGAGCAGTTCTTC. It encodes CASHPPWAPSNNEQFF.